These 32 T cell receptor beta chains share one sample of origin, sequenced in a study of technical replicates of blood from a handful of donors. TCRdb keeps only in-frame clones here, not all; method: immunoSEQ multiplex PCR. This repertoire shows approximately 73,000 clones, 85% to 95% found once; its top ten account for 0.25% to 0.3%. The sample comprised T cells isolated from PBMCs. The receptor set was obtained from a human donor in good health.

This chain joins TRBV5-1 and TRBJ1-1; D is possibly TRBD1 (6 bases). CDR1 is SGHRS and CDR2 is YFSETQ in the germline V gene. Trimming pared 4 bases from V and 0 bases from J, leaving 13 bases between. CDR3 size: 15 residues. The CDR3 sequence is CASSRTVLMNTEAFF. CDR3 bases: TGCGCCAGCAGCAGGACAGTTCTTATGAACACTGAAGCTTTCTTT.

The CDR3 sequence: CASSPADSFRYEQYF. In DNA form, the CDR3 reads TGTGCCAGCAGCCCCGCGGACAGTTTTCGCTACGAGCAGTACTTC. The J gene is TRBJ2-7, the V gene TRBV7-6; possible D gene TRBD1, 6 bases. The germline gives CDR1 SGHVS, CDR2 FNYEAQ. The V end was cut by 5 bases, the J end by 3 bases, with 17 bases between. This CDR3 has 15 amino acids. Full variable domain (remainder filled in from reference TRBV7-6 and TRBJ2-7): GAGVSQSPRYKVTKRGQDVALRCDPISGHVSLYWYRQALGQGPEFLTYFNYEAQQDKSGLPNDRFSAERPEGSISTLTIQRTEQRDSAMYRCASSPADSFRYEQYFGPGTRLTVT.

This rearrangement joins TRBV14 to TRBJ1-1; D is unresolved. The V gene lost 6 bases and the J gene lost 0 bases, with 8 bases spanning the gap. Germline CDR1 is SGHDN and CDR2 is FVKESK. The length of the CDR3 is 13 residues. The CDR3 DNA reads TGTGCCAGCAGTGGGCAGTTGAACACTGAAGCTTTCTTT. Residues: CASSGQLNTEAFF.

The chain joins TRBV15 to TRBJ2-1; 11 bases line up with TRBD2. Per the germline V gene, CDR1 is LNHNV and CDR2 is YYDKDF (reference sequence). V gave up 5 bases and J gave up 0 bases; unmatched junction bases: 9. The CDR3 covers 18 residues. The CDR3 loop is CATSGRTSGRSSYNEQFF. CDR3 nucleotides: TGTGCCACCAGCGGAAGGACTAGCGGGCGGAGCTCCTACAATGAGCAGTTCTTC.

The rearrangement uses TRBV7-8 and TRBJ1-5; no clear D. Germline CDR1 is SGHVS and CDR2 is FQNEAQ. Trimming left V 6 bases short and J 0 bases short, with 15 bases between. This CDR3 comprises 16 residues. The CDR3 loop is CASSLRAITSNQPQHF. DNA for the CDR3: TGTGCCAGCAGTCTCCGAGCAATAACTAGCAATCAGCCCCAGCATTTT. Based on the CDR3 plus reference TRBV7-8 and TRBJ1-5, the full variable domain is GAGVSQSPRYKVAKRGQDVALRCDPISGHVSLFWYQQALGQGPEFLTYFQNEAQLDKSGLPSDRFFAERPEGSVSTLKIQRTQQEDSAVYLCASSLRAITSNQPQHFGDGTRLSIL.

The CDR3 loop reads CASSQEGLAYPTQYF. The CDR3 DNA follows: TGCGCCAGCAGCCAAGAAGGACTAGCGTACCCTACGCAGTATTTT. J is TRBJ2-3 and V is TRBV4-1; 9 bases are shared with TRBD2. This CDR3 has 15 amino acids. V lost 0 bases to trimming and J lost 8 bases; unmatched junction nucleotides: 6. Germline loops: CDR1 MGHRA, CDR2 YSYEKL.

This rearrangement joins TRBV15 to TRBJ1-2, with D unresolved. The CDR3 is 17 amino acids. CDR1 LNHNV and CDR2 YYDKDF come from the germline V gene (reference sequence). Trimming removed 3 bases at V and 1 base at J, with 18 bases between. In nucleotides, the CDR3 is TGTGCCACCAGCAGCTCCCGGCCGGGAATGTATAACTATGGCTACACCTTC. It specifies CATSSSRPGMYNYGYTF.

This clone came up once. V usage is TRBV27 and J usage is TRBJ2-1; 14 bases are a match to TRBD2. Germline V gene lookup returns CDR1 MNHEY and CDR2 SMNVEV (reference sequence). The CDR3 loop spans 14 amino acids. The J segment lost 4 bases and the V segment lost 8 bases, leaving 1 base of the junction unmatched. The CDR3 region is CASRLAGGYNEQFF. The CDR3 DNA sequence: TGTGCCAGCCGACTAGCGGGAGGGTACAATGAGCAGTTCTTC.

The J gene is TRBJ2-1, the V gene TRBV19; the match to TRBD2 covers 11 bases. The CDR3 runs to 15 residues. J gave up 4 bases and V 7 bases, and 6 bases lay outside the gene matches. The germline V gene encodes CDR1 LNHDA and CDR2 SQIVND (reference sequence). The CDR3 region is CASTIAGGGYNEQFF. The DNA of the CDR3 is TGTGCCAGTACCATAGCGGGAGGGGGTTACAATGAGCAGTTCTTC.

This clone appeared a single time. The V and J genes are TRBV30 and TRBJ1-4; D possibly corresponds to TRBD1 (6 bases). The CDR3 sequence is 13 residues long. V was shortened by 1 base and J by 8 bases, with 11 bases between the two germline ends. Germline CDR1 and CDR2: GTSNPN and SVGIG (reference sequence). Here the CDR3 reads CAWSGTVYEKLFF. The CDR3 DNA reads TGTGCCTGGAGTGGGACAGTGTACGAAAAACTGTTTTTT.

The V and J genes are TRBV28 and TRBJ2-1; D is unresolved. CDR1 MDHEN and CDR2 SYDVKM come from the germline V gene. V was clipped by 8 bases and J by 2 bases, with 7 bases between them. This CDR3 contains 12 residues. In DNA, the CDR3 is TGTGCCAGCGGGCTCGCCTACAATGAGCAGTTCTTC. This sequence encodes CASGLAYNEQFF.

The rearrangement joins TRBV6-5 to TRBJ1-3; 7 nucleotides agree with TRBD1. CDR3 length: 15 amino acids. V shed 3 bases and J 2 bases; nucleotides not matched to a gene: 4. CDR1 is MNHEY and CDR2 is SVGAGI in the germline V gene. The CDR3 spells CASSYDRAPGNTIYF. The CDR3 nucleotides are TGTGCCAGCAGTTATGACAGGGCCCCTGGAAACACCATATATTTT.

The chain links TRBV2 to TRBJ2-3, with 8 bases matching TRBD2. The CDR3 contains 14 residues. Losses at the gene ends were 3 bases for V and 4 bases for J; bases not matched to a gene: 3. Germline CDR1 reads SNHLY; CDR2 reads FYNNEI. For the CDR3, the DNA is TGTGCCAGCAGTGATCCTAGCGGGTCAGATACGCAGTATTTT. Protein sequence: CASSDPSGSDTQYF. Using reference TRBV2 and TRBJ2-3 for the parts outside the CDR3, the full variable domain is EPEVTQTPSHQVTQMGQEVILRCVPISNHLYFYWYRQILGQKVEFLVSFYNNEISEKSEIFDDQFSVERPDGSNFTLKIRSTKLEDSAMYFCASSDPSGSDTQYFGPGTRLTVL.

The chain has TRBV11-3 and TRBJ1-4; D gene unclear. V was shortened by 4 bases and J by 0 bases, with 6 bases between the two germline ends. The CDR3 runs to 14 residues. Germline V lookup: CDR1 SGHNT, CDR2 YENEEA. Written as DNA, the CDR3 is TGTGCCAGCAGCTGGAGGTCAACTAATGAAAAACTGTTTTTT. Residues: CASSWRSTNEKLFF. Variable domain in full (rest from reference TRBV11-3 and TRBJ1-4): EAGVVQSPRYKIIEKKQPVAFWCNPISGHNTLYWYLQNLGQGPELLIRYENEEAVDDSQLPKDRFSAERLKGVDSTLKIQPAELGDSAVYLCASSWRSTNEKLFFGSGTQLSVL.

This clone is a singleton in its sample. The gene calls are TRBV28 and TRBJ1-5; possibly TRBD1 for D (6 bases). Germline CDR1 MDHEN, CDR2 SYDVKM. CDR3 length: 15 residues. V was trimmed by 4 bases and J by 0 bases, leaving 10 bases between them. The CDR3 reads CASSSYRVSNQPQHF. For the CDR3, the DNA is TGTGCCAGCAGTTCCTACAGGGTTAGCAATCAGCCCCAGCATTTT.

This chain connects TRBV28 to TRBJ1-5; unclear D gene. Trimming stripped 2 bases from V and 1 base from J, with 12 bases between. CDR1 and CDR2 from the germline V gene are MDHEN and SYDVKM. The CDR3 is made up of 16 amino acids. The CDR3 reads CASSLMTLGSNQPQHF. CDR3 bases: TGTGCCAGCAGTTTAATGACCCTGGGCAGCAATCAGCCCCAGCATTTT.

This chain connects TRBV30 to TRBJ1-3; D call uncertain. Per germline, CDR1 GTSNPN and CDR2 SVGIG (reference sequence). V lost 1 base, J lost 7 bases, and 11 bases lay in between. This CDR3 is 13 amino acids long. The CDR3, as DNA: TGTGCCTGGAGTGAGTTAGTGTCGAACACCATATATTTT. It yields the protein CAWSELVSNTIYF.

CDR3 coding DNA: TGTGCCAGCAGCGCAGGAGGGGACTATCAGCCCCAGCATTTT. It yields the protein CASSAGGDYQPQHF. The V call is TRBV9, the J call TRBJ1-5; D might be TRBD1 (5 bases). CDR1 is SGDLS, CDR2 YYNGEE, per germline. Between the trimmed V and J ends, which lost 3 bases and 5 bases, there was a span of 12 bases. The CDR3 is 14 residues long.

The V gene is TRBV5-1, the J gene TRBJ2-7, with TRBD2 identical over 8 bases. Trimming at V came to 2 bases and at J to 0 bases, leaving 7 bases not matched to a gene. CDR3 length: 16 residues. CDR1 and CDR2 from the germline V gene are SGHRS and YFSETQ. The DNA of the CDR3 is TGCGCCAGCAGCTTCTTATCTAGCGGGCCCTCCTACGAGCAGTACTTC. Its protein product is CASSFLSSGPSYEQYF.

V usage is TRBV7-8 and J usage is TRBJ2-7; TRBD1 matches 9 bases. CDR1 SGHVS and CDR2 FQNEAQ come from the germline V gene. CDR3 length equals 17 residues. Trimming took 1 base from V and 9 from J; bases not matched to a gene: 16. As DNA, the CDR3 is TGTGCCAGCAGCTTAGGTGTTTGGGACAGGGAGGGGTTCGGGCAGTACTTC. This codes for CASSLGVWDREGFGQYF.

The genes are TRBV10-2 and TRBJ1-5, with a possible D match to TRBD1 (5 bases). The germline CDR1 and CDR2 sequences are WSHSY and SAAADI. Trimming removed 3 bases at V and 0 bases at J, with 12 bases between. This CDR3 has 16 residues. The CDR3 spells CASSEIRDYSNQPQHF. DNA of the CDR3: TGCGCCAGCAGTGAAATCAGGGATTATAGCAATCAGCCCCAGCATTTT.

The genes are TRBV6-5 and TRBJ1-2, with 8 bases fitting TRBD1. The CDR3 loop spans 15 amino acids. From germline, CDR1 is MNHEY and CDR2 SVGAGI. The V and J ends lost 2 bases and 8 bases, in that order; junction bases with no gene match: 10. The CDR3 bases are TGTGCCAGCAGTTACACTGACAGGGGACCTGAGGGCTACACCTTC. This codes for CASSYTDRGPEGYTF.

The CDR3 region is CASSYGTGAEAFF. CDR3 nucleotides: TGTGCCAGCAGTTACGGGACTGGGGCTGAAGCTTTCTTT. This rearrangement joins TRBV6-6 to TRBJ1-1; perhaps TRBD1 as D (5 bases). CDR1 is MNHNY and CDR2 is SVGAGI in the germline V gene (reference sequence). Trimming took off 2 bases at V and 6 bases at J, with 10 bases between the two ends. This CDR3 contains 13 residues.

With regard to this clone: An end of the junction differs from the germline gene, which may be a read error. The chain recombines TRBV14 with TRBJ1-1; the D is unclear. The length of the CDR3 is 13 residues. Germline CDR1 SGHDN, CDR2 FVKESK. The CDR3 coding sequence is TGTGCCAGCAGCCAAGCCCGCGACACCGAAGCTTTCTTT. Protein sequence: CASSQARDTEAFF.

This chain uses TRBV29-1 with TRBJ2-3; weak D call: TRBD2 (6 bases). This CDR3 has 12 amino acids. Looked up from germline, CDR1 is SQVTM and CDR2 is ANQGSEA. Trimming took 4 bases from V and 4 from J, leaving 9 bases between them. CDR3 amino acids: CSVGGEADTQYF. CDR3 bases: TGCAGCGTTGGGGGGGAGGCAGATACGCAGTATTTT.

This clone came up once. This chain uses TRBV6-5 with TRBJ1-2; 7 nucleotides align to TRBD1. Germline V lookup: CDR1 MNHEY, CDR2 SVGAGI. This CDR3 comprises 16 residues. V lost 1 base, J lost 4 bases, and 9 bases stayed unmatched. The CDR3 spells CASSYYTGEGIYGYTF. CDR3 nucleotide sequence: TGTGCCAGCAGTTACTATACAGGGGAAGGGATCTATGGCTACACCTTC.

The CDR3 protein is CASRQGFEKLFF. The CDR3 nucleotides are TGTGCCAGCAGGCAGGGTTTTGAAAAACTGTTTTTT. V gene TRBV25-1 combines with J gene TRBJ1-4; possible D gene TRBD1, 5 bases. V lost 6 bases to trimming and J lost 7 bases, with 9 bases between them. The CDR3 loop spans 12 amino acids. CDR1 is MGHDK and CDR2 is SYGVNS in the germline V gene.

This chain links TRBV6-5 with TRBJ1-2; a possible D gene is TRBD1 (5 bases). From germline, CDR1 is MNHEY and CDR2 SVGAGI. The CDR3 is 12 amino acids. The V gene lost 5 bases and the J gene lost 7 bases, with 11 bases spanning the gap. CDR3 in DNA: TGTGCCAGCAGTGAAGGGGTAACTGGCTACACCTTC. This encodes CASSEGVTGYTF.

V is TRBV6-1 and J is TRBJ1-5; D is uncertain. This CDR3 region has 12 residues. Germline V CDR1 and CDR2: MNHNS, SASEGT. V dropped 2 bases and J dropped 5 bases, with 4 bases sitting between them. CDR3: CASSEHHQPQHF. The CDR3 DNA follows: TGTGCCAGCAGTGAACATCATCAGCCCCAGCATTTT.

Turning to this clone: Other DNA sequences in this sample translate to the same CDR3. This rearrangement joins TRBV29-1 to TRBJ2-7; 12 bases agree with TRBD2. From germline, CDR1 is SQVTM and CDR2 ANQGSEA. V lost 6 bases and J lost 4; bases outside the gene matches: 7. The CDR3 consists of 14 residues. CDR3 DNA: TGCAGCGTCCTTCCGGGACTAGCGGGTTACGAGCAGTACTTC. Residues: CSVLPGLAGYEQYF.

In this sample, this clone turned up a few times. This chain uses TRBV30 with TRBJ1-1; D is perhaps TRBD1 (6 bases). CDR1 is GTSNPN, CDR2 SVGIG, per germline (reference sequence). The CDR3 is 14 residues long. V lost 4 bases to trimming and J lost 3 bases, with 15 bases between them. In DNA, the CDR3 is TGTGCCTGGATGGGGCTACAGGGATACACTGAAGCTTTCTTT. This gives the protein CAWMGLQGYTEAFF.

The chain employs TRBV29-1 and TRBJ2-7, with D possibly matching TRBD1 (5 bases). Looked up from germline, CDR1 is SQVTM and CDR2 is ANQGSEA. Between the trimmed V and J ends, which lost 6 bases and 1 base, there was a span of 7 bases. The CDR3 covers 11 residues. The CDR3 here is CSVQGSYEQYF. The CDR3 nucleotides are TGCAGCGTCCAGGGATCCTACGAGCAGTACTTC.